A single sample gave rise to the 11 T cell receptor beta chains below, sequenced in a study of blood T cell repertoires in COVID-19. Sequencing used immunoSEQ multiplex PCR; TCRdb keeps in-frame clones, though not all of them. The sample has just over 200,000 clones; around 84% are singletons. Sample: peripheral blood. The receptors stem from an elderly man with acute or convalescent COVID-19.

V is TRBV5-1 and J is TRBJ2-2, with 10 bases identical to TRBD2. Germline V gene lookup returns CDR1 SGHRS and CDR2 YFSETQ. V gave up 7 bases and J gave up 1 base; unmatched junction bases: 4. This CDR3 has 15 residues. The CDR3 DNA reads TGCGCCAGCCGAAGGACTAGCGGGAACACCGGGGAGCTGTTTTTT. Its protein is CASRRTSGNTGELFF.

The genes are TRBV5-1 and TRBJ2-3, with no clear D. Per germline, CDR1 SGHRS and CDR2 YFSETQ. The CDR3 length is 14 residues. Trimming took off 0 bases at V and 2 bases at J, with 7 bases between the two ends. DNA for the CDR3: TGCGCCAGCAGCTTGGGACAACTCACAGATACGCAGTATTTT. Translating gives CASSLGQLTDTQYF.

The chain has TRBV27 and TRBJ2-5; TRBD2 is a possible D gene (5 bases). Germline V gene lookup returns CDR1 MNHEY and CDR2 SMNVEV (reference sequence). V gave up 2 bases and J gave up 3 bases, with 19 bases separating them. CDR3 length: 17 residues. DNA of the CDR3: TGTGCCAGCAGTTTAGGCACCCCGACGCCCGGGAAAGAGACCCAGTACTTC. This sequence encodes CASSLGTPTPGKETQYF.

This chain joins TRBV4-1 and TRBJ2-3; 10 positions agree with TRBD2. This CDR3 region has 16 residues. V gave up 4 bases and J gave up 6 bases; unmatched junction bases: 10. Per the germline V gene, CDR1 is MGHRA and CDR2 is YSYEKL. The CDR3 sequence is CASSPPGLAGVDTQYF. The CDR3 DNA reads TGCGCCAGCAGCCCCCCCGGCCTAGCGGGAGTGGATACGCAGTATTTT.

The chain links TRBV12-5 to TRBJ2-1, with 11 bases fitting TRBD2. After removal of 3 bases from V and 5 bases from J, the junction contained 9 bases not matched to a gene. Germline V gene sequence: CDR1 LGHNT, CDR2 FRNRAP. This CDR3 is built from 17 residues. CDR3 coding DNA: TGTGCTAGTGGTTTCGGGCTAGCGGGAGGCCTGAACAATGAGCAGTTCTTC. This gives the protein CASGFGLAGGLNNEQFF.

V gene TRBV11-3 combines with J gene TRBJ1-4, with D maybe TRBD1 (6 bases). The CDR3 is 15 residues long. The ends were cut back, 4 bases at V and 4 bases at J, with 13 bases in the middle. The germline V gene has CDR1 SGHNT and CDR2 YENEEA. Written as DNA, the CDR3 is TGTGCCAGCAGCTCTCAGGGGCTAGTTAATGAAAAACTGTTTTTT. It yields the protein CASSSQGLVNEKLFF.

This clone was recorded a few times. This CDR3 is CATSDLSFQPQHF. CDR3 coding DNA: TGTGCCACCAGTGATCTATCCTTTCAGCCCCAGCATTTT. The chain has TRBV24-1 and TRBJ1-5; no definite D call. V gave up 3 bases and J gave up 6 bases, with 8 bases separating them. CDR1 is KGHDR and CDR2 is SFDVKD in the germline V gene. CDR3 size: 13 residues.

Written as DNA, the CDR3 is TGTGCCAGCAGTGACGGGGGCTACACCTTC. Protein product: CASSDGGYTF. The gene calls are TRBV28 and TRBJ1-2; D is uncertain. V lost 5 bases and J 8 bases, leaving 6 bases between the germline ends. CDR1 and CDR2 from the germline V gene are MDHEN and SYDVKM. The CDR3 has 10 residues.

The chain joins TRBV7-2 to TRBJ2-3, with TRBD2 matching over 11 bases. In germline, CDR1 is SGHTA, CDR2 FQGNSA. Trimming took 7 bases from V and 2 from J; bases not matched to a gene: 11. The CDR3 length is 17 residues. CDR3 loop: CASTFGRLAGTTDTQYF. The CDR3 bases are TGTGCCAGCACCTTCGGCCGACTAGCGGGAACCACAGATACGCAGTATTTT.

This rearrangement joins TRBV12-3 or TRBV12-4 to TRBJ1-1, with D hard to call. Deletions cut 4 bases from V and 5 bases from J, with 5 bases between. The CDR3 loop spans 11 amino acids. CDR3 residues: CASSWRTEAFF. DNA for the CDR3: TGTGCCAGCAGTTGGAGGACTGAAGCTTTCTTT.

This sequence joins TRBV23-1 and TRBJ2-7; D possibly corresponds to TRBD2 (6 bases). TRBV23-1 is an ORF; its function is uncertain. V gave up 6 bases and J gave up 4 bases, with 25 bases separating them. The CDR3 loop spans 17 amino acids. CDR3: CASRPLGTPQPIYEQYF. The CDR3 DNA reads as TGCGCCAGCAGACCCCTCGGGACTCCCCAACCCATATACGAGCAGTACTTC.